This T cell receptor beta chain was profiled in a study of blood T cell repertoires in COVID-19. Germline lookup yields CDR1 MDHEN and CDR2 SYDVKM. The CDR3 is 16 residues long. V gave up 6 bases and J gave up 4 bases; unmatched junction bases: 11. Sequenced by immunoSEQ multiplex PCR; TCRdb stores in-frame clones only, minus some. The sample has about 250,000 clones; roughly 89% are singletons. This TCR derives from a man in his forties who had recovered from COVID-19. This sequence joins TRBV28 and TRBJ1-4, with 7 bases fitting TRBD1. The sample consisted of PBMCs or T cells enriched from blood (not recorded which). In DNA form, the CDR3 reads TGTGCCAGCAGACATCGTAGGGGGCTATATAATGAAAAACTGTTTTTT. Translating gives CASRHRRGLYNEKLFF.